These 27 T cell receptor beta chains originate from one sample sequenced in a study of blood T cell repertoires in COVID-19 (dated by TCRdb to the early 2020s). Receptor libraries were prepared by the immunoSEQ multiplex PCR assay. TCRdb mirrors the immuneACCESS table, restricted to in-frame sequences. Some clones are absent from its copies; in checked studies, under half trace to an unresolved V gene, and the reason for the others is unknown. This sample has hundreds of thousands of clones in its table, and roughly nine tenths of those were observed once. The ten most abundant clones make up around 0.85% of the sample. What was sequenced was peripheral blood. These receptors all stem from a man aged 60 to 69 with COVID-19, enrolled during active disease.

This chain links TRBV6-4 with TRBJ2-1, with TRBD2 identical over 8 bases. The CDR3 has 15 amino acids. After removal of 4 bases from V and 9 bases from J, the junction contained 11 bases not matched to a gene. The germline CDR1 and CDR2 sequences are MRHNA and SNTAGT. This CDR3 reads CASSGIPGLGGEQFF. CDR3 DNA sequence: TGTGCCAGCAGTGGTATCCCGGGACTAGGGGGTGAGCAGTTCTTC.

CDR3 bases: TGTGCCAGCAGCCCCCAGGGTAAAAGCGCTGAAGCTTTCTTT. Amino acids: CASSPQGKSAEAFF. The V gene is TRBV11-2, the J gene TRBJ1-1, with D maybe TRBD1 (5 bases). CDR1 and CDR2 from the germline V gene are SGHAT and FQNNGV. This CDR3 is 14 amino acids long. Trimming removed 5 bases at V and 6 bases at J, with 16 bases between.

The CDR3 loop reads CASSKQAYEQFF. DNA for the CDR3: TGTGCCAGCAGTAAACAGGCCTATGAGCAGTTCTTC. This rearrangement joins TRBV28 to TRBJ2-1; a weak D match, TRBD1 (5 bases). Germline V gives CDR1 MDHEN, CDR2 SYDVKM. The V and J ends lost 5 bases and 8 bases respectively, with 10 bases between them. The CDR3 has 12 residues.

The chain is built from TRBV19 and TRBJ1-2; maybe TRBD1 (6 bases). The CDR3 runs 13 residues. The V end was cut by 5 bases, the J end by 8 bases, with 15 bases between. CDR1 and CDR2 from the germline V gene are LNHDA and SQIVND (reference sequence). CDR3 sequence (DNA): TGTGCCAGTAGTCCTCAGGGGATCGACGGCTACACCTTC. Protein product: CASSPQGIDGYTF.

The chain carries TRBV23-1 and TRBJ1-6; 10 positions agree with TRBD1. TRBV23-1 is recorded as an ORF, its role being uncertain. This CDR3 is built from 15 residues. Unmatched junction bases numbered 6, after V lost 6 bases and J lost 7 bases. The CDR3 bases are TGCGCCAGCAGCCAGGAGACAGGGGGCAATTCACCCCTCCACTTT. Translated: CASSQETGGNSPLHF.

The chain links TRBV6-7 to TRBJ1-4, with 9 bases aligning to TRBD1. TRBV6-7 is identified as an open reading frame with a role that is uncertain. This CDR3 is built from 23 residues. Trimming removed 2 bases from V and 0 bases from J; junction bases left unmatched: 22. This CDR3 reads CASSYPEGGTGPLPRATNEKLFF. CDR3 nucleotides: TGTGCCAGCAGTTACCCGGAAGGTGGGACAGGGCCCTTACCTCGCGCAACTAATGAAAAACTGTTTTTT.

The rearrangement joins TRBV15 to TRBJ2-1, with 7 bases lining up with TRBD1. This CDR3 region has 17 residues. The germline V gene encodes CDR1 LNHNV and CDR2 YYDKDF (reference sequence). V was clipped by 4 bases and J by 2 bases; unmatched bases: 11. The CDR3 reads CATSTRDSRAPYNEQFF. The CDR3 DNA follows: TGTGCCACCAGCACTCGGGACAGTAGAGCCCCCTACAATGAGCAGTTCTTC.

The rearrangement uses TRBV3-1 (or the pseudogene TRBV3-2) and TRBJ2-1, with no clear D. The CDR3 is 13 residues long. Trimming took 0 bases from V and 3 from J, leaving 3 bases between them. CDR1 is LGHDT and CDR2 is YNNKEL in the germline V gene (reference sequence). This CDR3 is CASSQDRYNEQFF. As DNA, the CDR3 is TGTGCCAGCAGCCAAGACCGCTACAATGAGCAGTTCTTC.

The chain has TRBV7-9 and TRBJ1-4; 7 bases are shared with TRBD1. The V gene end was trimmed by 3 bases and the J gene end by 0 bases; junction bases not matched to a gene: 4. The length of the CDR3 is 16 residues. Germline lookup yields CDR1 SEHNR and CDR2 FQNEAQ (reference sequence). In DNA form, the CDR3 reads TGTGCCAGCAGCTTGGGACAGTTTACAACTAATGAAAAACTGTTTTTT. Translated, it gives CASSLGQFTTNEKLFF.

This chain joins TRBV27 and TRBJ1-1; D is ambiguous. The CDR3 runs to 14 residues. Trimming removed 6 bases at V and 1 base at J, with 12 bases between. Germline V CDR1 and CDR2: MNHEY, SMNVEV (reference sequence). CDR3 sequence reads: CASRPTPGNTEAFF. CDR3 nucleotide sequence: TGTGCCAGCAGACCCACTCCTGGGAACACTGAAGCTTTCTTT.

Points on this clone: This same CDR3 is encoded by further DNA sequences in the sample. V usage is TRBV27 and J usage is TRBJ1-6, with 7 bases that match TRBD1. Germline CDR1 reads MNHEY; CDR2 reads SMNVEV (reference sequence). This CDR3 contains 13 residues. V shed 6 bases, J shed 9 bases, and the junction held 5 bases outside the gene matches. The CDR3 DNA reads TGTGCCAGCAGCACAGGGGTTAGTTCACCCCTCCACTTT. Protein product: CASSTGVSSPLHF.

This clone was counted a few times. The chain couples TRBV5-6 to TRBJ2-7; 7 nucleotides line up with TRBD2. Germline-derived CDR1 and CDR2 are SGHDT and YYEEEE. V lost 1 base and J lost 2; bases outside the gene matches: 3. CDR3 length: 14 amino acids. The CDR3 loop reads CASSLYSGAYEQYF. In DNA form, the CDR3 reads TGTGCCAGCAGCTTGTACAGCGGGGCCTACGAGCAGTACTTC.

The rearrangement joins TRBV11-2 to TRBJ2-1, with 13 positions matching TRBD2. V shed 0 bases, J shed 15 bases, and the junction held 5 bases outside the gene matches. Germline lookup yields CDR1 SGHAT and CDR2 FQNNGV. The CDR3 covers 14 residues. The CDR3, as DNA: TGTGCCAGCAGCTTAGATGGACTAGCGGGAGATGTGTTCTTC. Translated, it gives CASSLDGLAGDVFF.

A note on this clone: This CDR3 is also generated by other DNA sequences in the sample. The chain couples TRBV27 to TRBJ1-6; 10 nucleotides match TRBD1. From germline, CDR1 is MNHEY and CDR2 SMNVEV (reference sequence). The CDR3 runs to 14 residues. Germline trimming cut 6 bases from V and 7 bases from J; bases unmatched to any gene: 3. The CDR3 here is CASRPTGGNSPLHF. For the CDR3, the DNA is TGTGCCAGCAGACCGACAGGGGGCAATTCACCCCTCCACTTT.

The chain recombines TRBV19 with TRBJ2-6; no firm D call. V lost 0 bases and J 0 bases, leaving 9 bases between the germline ends. Germline CDR1 is LNHDA and CDR2 is SQIVND (reference sequence). The CDR3 has 17 residues. CDR3 sequence: CASSIDPTPSGANVLTF. The CDR3 DNA follows: TGTGCCAGTAGTATAGATCCAACTCCCTCTGGGGCCAACGTCCTGACTTTC. The variable domain in full, with the rest retrieved from reference TRBV19 and TRBJ2-6, is DGGITQSPKYLFRKEGQNVTLSCEQNLNHDAMYWYRQDPGQGLRLIYYSQIVNDFQKGDIAEGYSVSREKKESFPLTVTSAQKNPTAFYLCASSIDPTPSGANVLTFGAGSRLTVL.

V and J are TRBV11-2 and TRBJ2-5, with 7 bases fitting TRBD1. V was pared by 2 bases and J by 5 bases, with 8 bases of the junction left unmatched. The CDR3 is 15 amino acids. CDR1 SGHAT and CDR2 FQNNGV come from the germline V gene. CDR3 loop: CASSLRRDSWETQYF. CDR3 sequence (DNA): TGTGCCAGCAGCTTAAGACGGGACAGCTGGGAGACCCAGTACTTC. Using reference TRBV11-2 and TRBJ2-5 for the parts outside the CDR3, the full variable domain is EAGVAQSPRYKIIEKRQSVAFWCNPISGHATLYWYQQILGQGPKLLIQFQNNGVVDDSQLPKDRFSAERLKGVDSTLKIQPAKLEDSAVYLCASSLRRDSWETQYFGPGTRLLVL.

This chain links TRBV4-2 with TRBJ1-4; D not resolved. Trimming cost V 0 bases and J 1 base, with 12 bases left between them. CDR1 and CDR2 (germline): LGHNA, YNFKEQ. The CDR3 runs to 17 residues. In DNA form, the CDR3 reads TGTGCCAGCAGCCAAGAGCTGGTGAGAGGAACTAATGAAAAACTGTTTTTT. Translating it yields CASSQELVRGTNEKLFF.

The chain recombines TRBV5-4 with TRBJ1-2, with a tentative D call TRBD1 (5 bases). V was shortened by 0 bases and J by 6 bases, with 9 bases between the two germline ends. The germline V gene has CDR1 SGHNT and CDR2 YYREEE (reference sequence). The CDR3 has 13 amino acids. The CDR3 reads CASSLDLGHGYTF. The CDR3 nucleotides are TGTGCCAGCAGCTTGGACCTGGGGCATGGCTACACCTTC.

The J gene is TRBJ2-7, the V gene TRBV7-2; the D gene is possibly TRBD1 (6 bases). The V gene lost 1 base and the J gene lost 0 bases, with 10 bases spanning the gap. The V gene's germline CDR1 is SGHTA and CDR2 FQGNSA. This CDR3 comprises 15 residues. The CDR3 nucleotides read TGTGCCAGCAGCTTAGGGGACACCCACTCCTACGAGCAGTACTTC. Amino acid sequence: CASSLGDTHSYEQYF.

The count of this clone is one. V and J are TRBV3-1 (or the pseudogene TRBV3-2) and TRBJ1-2; D is unclear. This CDR3 has 14 residues. The germline V gene encodes CDR1 LGHDT and CDR2 YNNKEL (reference sequence). Deletions cut 3 bases from V and 0 bases from J, with 8 bases between. The CDR3 is CASSQAGANYGYTF. CDR3 nucleotide sequence: TGTGCCAGCAGCCAGGCCGGAGCTAACTATGGCTACACCTTC.

J is TRBJ1-4 and V is TRBV7-9; no firm D call. The CDR3 runs to 15 residues. The germline V and J ends were trimmed by 5 bases and 7 bases, with 17 bases remaining between them. From germline, CDR1 is SEHNR and CDR2 FQNEAQ (reference sequence). The CDR3 is CASSPRRAGGEKLFF. CDR3 DNA sequence: TGTGCCAGCAGCCCACGGAGGGCGGGTGGTGAAAAACTGTTTTTT.

The chain is built from TRBV6-1 and TRBJ1-3, with 12 bases fitting TRBD1. This CDR3 region has 15 residues. Germline V CDR1 and CDR2: MNHNS, SASEGT. J was trimmed by 6 bases and V by 2 bases; bases with no gene match: 2. As DNA, the CDR3 is TGTGCCAGCAGTGAAAGGGGACAGGGGGCAAACACCATATATTTT. Translation: CASSERGQGANTIYF.

The chain combines TRBV18 with TRBJ2-1; possibly TRBD1 for D (5 bases). Trimming cost V 2 bases and J 3 bases, with 17 bases left between them. CDR3 size: 17 residues. Germline V gives CDR1 KGHSH, CDR2 LQKENI. For the CDR3, the DNA is TGTGCCAGCTCACCATCGATCGGCCAGGGTATCTACAATGAGCAGTTCTTC. It specifies CASSPSIGQGIYNEQFF.

This chain uses TRBV12-3 or TRBV12-4 with TRBJ2-1; the D is unclear. Trimming took 6 bases from V and 4 from J, leaving 10 bases between them. The CDR3 is made up of 13 amino acids. CDR3 DNA sequence: TGTGCCAGCAGACCCTACCTTTACAATGAGCAGTTCTTC. This encodes CASRPYLYNEQFF.

The chain joins TRBV28 to TRBJ1-1; D might be TRBD1 (6 bases). Germline values: CDR1 MDHEN, CDR2 SYDVKM. V lost 7 bases, J lost 7 bases, and 13 bases lay in between. The length of the CDR3 is 12 residues. CDR3 in amino acids: CASTAGQLEAFF. CDR3 bases: TGTGCCAGCACCGCCGGACAGCTTGAAGCTTTCTTT.

The chain couples TRBV10-2 to TRBJ1-1; D ambiguous. From germline, CDR1 is WSHSY and CDR2 SAAADI. V lost 0 bases and J lost 8, with 13 bases in between. The CDR3 has 14 amino acids. CDR3 residues: CASSESGRRGEAFF. As DNA, the CDR3 is TGCGCCAGCAGTGAGTCAGGAAGAAGAGGGGAAGCTTTCTTT.

This clone was observed a few times. The genes are TRBV4-1 and TRBJ1-1; maybe TRBD1 (5 bases). The V end was cut by 0 bases, the J end by 3 bases, with 8 bases between. Germline CDR1 is MGHRA and CDR2 is YSYEKL. This CDR3 region has 14 residues. The CDR3, as DNA: TGCGCCAGCAGCCAAGACAGGGAGGACACTGAAGCTTTCTTT. Translating gives CASSQDREDTEAFF.